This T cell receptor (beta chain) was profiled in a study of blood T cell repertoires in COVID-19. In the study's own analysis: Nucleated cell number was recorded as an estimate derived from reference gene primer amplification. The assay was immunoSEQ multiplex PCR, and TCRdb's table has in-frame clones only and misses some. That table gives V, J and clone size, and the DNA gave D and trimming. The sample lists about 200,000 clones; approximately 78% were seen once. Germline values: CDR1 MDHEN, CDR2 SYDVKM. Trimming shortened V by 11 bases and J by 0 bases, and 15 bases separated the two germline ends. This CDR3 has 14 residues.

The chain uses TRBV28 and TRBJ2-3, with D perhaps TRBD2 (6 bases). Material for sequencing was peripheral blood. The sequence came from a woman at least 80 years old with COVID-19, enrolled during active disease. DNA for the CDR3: TGTGCCGGACTACGGACAACTAGCACAGATACGCAGTATTTT. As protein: CAGLRTTSTDTQYF.